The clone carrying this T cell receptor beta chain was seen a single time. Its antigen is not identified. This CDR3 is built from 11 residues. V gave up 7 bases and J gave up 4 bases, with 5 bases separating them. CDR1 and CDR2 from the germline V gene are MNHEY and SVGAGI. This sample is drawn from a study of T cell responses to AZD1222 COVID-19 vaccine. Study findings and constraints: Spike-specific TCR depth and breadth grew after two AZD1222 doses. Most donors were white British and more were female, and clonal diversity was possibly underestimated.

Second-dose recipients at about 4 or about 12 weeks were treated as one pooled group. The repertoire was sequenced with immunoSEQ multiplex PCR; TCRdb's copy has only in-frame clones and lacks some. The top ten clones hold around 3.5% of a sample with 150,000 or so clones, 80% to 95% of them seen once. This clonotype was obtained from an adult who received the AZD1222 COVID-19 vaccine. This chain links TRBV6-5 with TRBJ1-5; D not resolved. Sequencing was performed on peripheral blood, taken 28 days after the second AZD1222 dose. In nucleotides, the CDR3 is TGTGCCAGCAACAATAATCAGCCCCAGCATTTT. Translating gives CASNNNQPQHF.